This entry concerns a single T cell receptor (beta chain). It lacks a known antigen. Nothing much larger sits one base from this clone, and base qualities are not available. This sample stems from a study of T-cell memory formation after mild COVID-19 (dated by TCRdb to about 2021). As for the study more broadly: TCR sequence clusters from the two donors were found to be largely donor specific. T-cell clones expanding and contracting after mild COVID-19 in a couple of donors were tracked by longitudinal TCRalpha and TCRbeta repertoire sequencing. Two young, previously healthy adult volunteers made up the cohort, one male and one female.

V sheds 1 base and J sheds 6 bases, leaving 11 bases between their ends. CDR1 SGHKS and CDR2 YYEKEE were looked up in the germline V gene (reference sequence). The CDR3 goes from the cysteine to the phenylalanine over 13 residues. The only DNA kept is the CDR3, 39 bases in frame from the first base. Reads for this sample came from an Illumina NovaSeq 6000. cDNA libraries for TCRalpha and TCRbeta were prepared by 5'RACE using constant-segment primers, with sample barcodes and unique molecular identifiers added. RNA was extracted from every sample with Trizol reagent. Library amplification was performed in two PCR steps, and a second sample barcode and Illumina TruSeq adapters were introduced in the second step. Libraries were sequenced on an Illumina NovaSeq with 2 x 150 bp paired-end reads. Under the source paper's analysis protocol: Demultiplexing of reads and collapsing into UMI-guided consensus sequences were performed with migec v1.2.7. Using mixcr v2.1.11, UMI consensuses were aligned to TRA and TRB V and J templates and then assembled into clonotypes. Expanded or contracted clonotypes were those called significant by both edgeR and NoisET, with noise models trained on biological replicates. For edgeR calls, the thresholds were a false discovery rate-adjusted p below 0.01 and a log2 fold-change of 1. As an exploratory analysis of dynamics, PCA with hierarchical clustering was applied to max-normalized trajectories of the 1000 most abundant clonotypes. Each responding clone was given a CD4 or CD8 phenotype based on the CD4+ and CD8+ repertoires, which had been sequenced separately. Clones were called with MiXCR by TCRdb after fastp trimmed the public reads at Q25, and only in-frame beta chains were retained. Duplicate CDR3 protein sequences are folded into a single record with the most common DNA and genes. The V and J calls here are based on TCRdb, not the publication. This sample is represented by approximately 150,000 distinct CDR3 sequences; under 25% of them were singletons. The ten largest clonotypes hold around 2.4% of the sample.

On the study overall, not on this receptor specifically: SARS-CoV-2 specificity was not confirmed for the second-wave clones peaking on day 37. Only two mild cases were covered in the study, and larger cohorts including severe cases with pre-infection samples were considered necessary. Clones contracting from day 15 to 85 had balanced CD4/CD8 phenotypes, while a second wave expanding from day 15 to 37 was biased towards CD4+. Some responding clones were found in pre-infection memory, which suggests that pre-existing cross-reactive memory T cells took part in the SARS-CoV-2 response. Contracting CD4+ clones were located mainly in the CM and EM memory subsets, whereas CD8+ clones were found to be enriched in EMRA.

Ficoll-Paque density gradient centrifugation was the method used to isolate PBMCs. This clonotype was sampled from an adult woman who had mild COVID-19 (a few samples of this study predate the infection). The sample titles of this study are shuffled in the database, so cell type and time point are left out; the donor was told from shared clones. The sequenced material came from PBMCs or a T cell subset sorted from them (not recorded which). The chain is assembled from TRBV5-5 and TRBJ2-7; there is no confident call for the D gene. The CDR3 protein: CASSLRARLEQYF. The sequenced DNA is TGTGCCAGCAGCTTGAGGGCCCGGCTCGAGCAGTACTTC. When the CDR3 is completed using the reference TRBV5-5 and TRBJ2-7 genes on either side, the full variable domain is DAGVTQSPTHLIKTRGQQVTLRCSPISGHKSVSWYQQVLGQGPQFIFQYYEKEERGRGNFPDRFSARQFPNYSSELNVNALLLGDSALYLCASSLRARLEQYFGPGTRLTVT.